The clone carrying this TCR beta chain has ten or more counts. Researchers amplified the TCR beta CDR3 regions from RNA transcripts. The primer set for the first-round RT-PCR of the TCR CDR3 was HTBI. In TCRdb, the multiplex PCR reads were re-called with MiXCR into one record per CDR3 protein. The repertoire has fewer than 750,000 distinct CDR3 sequences, about 14% of them found once; the top ten carry around 13%. The data were obtained in a study of T cells in Graves' hyperthyroidism and ophthalmopathy. The CDR3 loop spans 11 amino acids. Germline lookup yields CDR1 SNHLY and CDR2 FYNNEI. Trimming pared 6 bases from V and 8 bases from J, leaving 8 bases between.

This chain links TRBV2 with TRBJ2-1; D not resolved. This receptor was taken from a woman between 45 and 60 years old with Graves' ophthalmopathy. Sequences were obtained from blood. CDR3 coding DNA: TGTGCCAGCAGGCTAAACTATGAGCAGTTCTTC. It yields the protein CASRLNYEQFF.